One and the same sample provided the 29 T cell receptor beta chains below, sequenced in a study of cytotoxic CD8 clonotypes in ibrutinib-treated CLL. Sequenced by immunoSEQ multiplex PCR; TCRdb stores in-frame clones only, minus some. This table holds approximately 46,000 clones, roughly 69% found once. This specimen consisted of PBMCs, obtained after 12 months of ibrutinib treatment. The receptors come from a human donor with chronic lymphocytic leukemia.

The chain is built from TRBV5-4 and TRBJ2-5; D is unclear. V was trimmed by 0 bases and J by 0 bases, leaving 12 bases between them. The CDR3 length is 16 residues. Per the germline V gene, CDR1 is SGHNT and CDR2 is YYREEE (reference sequence). CDR3 residues: CASSLAKWNHQETQYF. CDR3 DNA sequence: TGTGCCAGCAGCTTGGCAAAGTGGAACCACCAAGAGACCCAGTACTTC.

J is TRBJ2-6 and V is TRBV9; either TRBD1 or TRBD2 may fit D (5 bases each). The V gene lost 4 bases and the J gene lost 1 base, with 15 bases spanning the gap. This CDR3 is 17 amino acids long. Germline CDR1 is SGDLS and CDR2 is YYNGEE. CDR3 bases: TGTGCCAGCAGCCCCCGGGACCTGGGGTCTGGGGCCAACGTCCTGACTTTC. Protein product: CASSPRDLGSGANVLTF.

This clone was found a few times. The chain employs TRBV5-1 and TRBJ2-1; 12 bases line up with TRBD2. Germline CDR1 reads SGHRS; CDR2 reads YFSETQ. This CDR3 spans 16 amino acids. V was pared by 4 bases and J by 8 bases, with 10 bases of the junction left unmatched. The CDR3 DNA sequence: TGCGCCAGCAGCCTAAATCTAGCGGGAGGGCCTGATGAGCAGTTCTTC. Its translation is CASSLNLAGGPDEQFF.

This clone was counted once. The V and J genes are TRBV5-1 and TRBJ2-3; TRBD1 agrees at 9 bases. The trim removed 4 bases at V and 3 bases at J, leaving 6 bases unmatched. The germline V gene has CDR1 SGHRS and CDR2 YFSETQ. The CDR3 is 15 residues long. CDR3 residues: CASSAWDRETDTQYF. The CDR3 DNA sequence: TGCGCCAGCAGCGCCTGGGACAGGGAGACAGATACGCAGTATTTT. The whole variable domain, filled in from reference TRBV5-1 and TRBJ2-3, reads KAGVTQTPRYLIKTRGQQVTLSCSPISGHRSVSWYQQTPGQGLQFLFEYFSETQRNKGNFPGRFSGRQFSNSRSEMNVSTLELGDSALYLCASSAWDRETDTQYFGPGTRLTVL.

The chain employs TRBV4-2 and TRBJ2-1, with TRBD2 identical over 10 bases. The CDR3 totals 16 residues. CDR1 is LGHNA, CDR2 YNFKEQ, per germline. Losses at the gene ends were 0 bases for V and 6 bases for J; bases not matched to a gene: 5. The CDR3 loop reads CASSQDLAGVGNEQFF. The CDR3 region has the DNA TGTGCCAGCAGCCAAGATCTAGCGGGAGTCGGCAATGAGCAGTTCTTC.

The rearrangement uses TRBV5-1 and TRBJ1-2; no firm D call. The V end lost 0 bases, the J end lost 5 bases, and 8 bases lay between the germline ends. Germline V lookup: CDR1 SGHRS, CDR2 YFSETQ. The CDR3 runs to 13 residues. CDR3 in amino acids: CASSLDASYGYTF. Written as DNA, the CDR3 is TGCGCCAGCAGCTTGGACGCTTCTTATGGCTACACCTTC.

The chain recombines TRBV21-1 with TRBJ1-2. TRBV21-1 is a recognized pseudogene. This CDR3 is built from 12 residues. CDR3 amino acids: CASSRQVEGYTF. The CDR3 region has the DNA TGTGCCAGCAGCCGCCAAGTCGAGGGCTACACCTTC.

Only one count was recorded for this clone. This chain connects TRBV6-1 to TRBJ1-5, with a possible D match to TRBD1 (6 bases). Trimming took off 2 bases at V and 3 bases at J, with 23 bases between the two ends. CDR1 and CDR2 (germline): MNHNS, SASEGT. The CDR3 sequence is 19 residues long. CDR3 nucleotide sequence: TGTGCCAGCAGTGAACGGGACTACCTACCGGGACAACTCAATCAGCCCCAGCATTTT. Residues: CASSERDYLPGQLNQPQHF.

The rearrangement links TRBV7-2 to TRBJ2-3; D uncertain. Germline V gives CDR1 SGHTA, CDR2 FQGNSA. The CDR3 covers 14 residues. V was shortened by 0 bases and J by 0 bases, with 4 bases between the two germline ends. The CDR3 DNA sequence: TGTGCCAGCAGCTTAGCGGCTAGCACAGATACGCAGTATTTT. This translates into CASSLAASTDTQYF.

The V call is TRBV28, the J call TRBJ1-2; tentatively, D is TRBD1 (5 bases). The CDR3 spans 15 residues. V was pared by 4 bases and J by 12 bases, with 24 bases between. The germline gives CDR1 MDHEN, CDR2 SYDVKM. In DNA form, the CDR3 reads TGTGCCAGCAGTTCTGTTGTAGCGGGGCGTACCGGCCACACCTTC. The encoded protein is CASSSVVAGRTGHTF.

J is TRBJ1-5 and V is TRBV12-5; D is ambiguous. From germline, CDR1 is LGHNT and CDR2 FRNRAP. There are 13 residues in the CDR3. Trimming cost V 8 bases and J 4 bases, with 12 bases left between them. The CDR3 spells CASRLETNQPQHF. The CDR3 DNA follows: TGTGCTAGTAGGTTGGAGACTAATCAGCCCCAGCATTTT.

The rearrangement links TRBV20-1 to TRBJ2-7; D is unclear. There are 11 residues in the CDR3. V lost 3 bases and J 0 bases, leaving 3 bases between the germline ends. Per germline, CDR1 DFQATT and CDR2 SNEGSKA (reference sequence). The CDR3: CSASGSYEQYF. Written as DNA, the CDR3 is TGCAGTGCTAGCGGCTCCTACGAGCAGTACTTC.

The rearrangement uses TRBV15 and TRBJ2-7; 10 bases agree with TRBD2. The trim removed 1 base at V and 0 bases at J, leaving 6 bases unmatched. Germline CDR1 is LNHNV and CDR2 is YYDKDF (reference sequence). The CDR3 runs to 17 residues. The CDR3 DNA sequence: TGTGCCACCAGCAGAGGAGGGACTAGCGAGACCTCCTACGAGCAGTACTTC. Residues: CATSRGGTSETSYEQYF. Combining the CDR3 with reference TRBV15 and TRBJ2-7 gives the whole variable domain DAMVIQNPRYQVTQFGKPVTLSCSQTLNHNVMYWYQQKSSQAPKLLFHYYDKDFNNEADTPDNFQSRRPNTSFCFLDIRSPGLGDTAMYLCATSRGGTSETSYEQYFGPGTRLTVT.

V gene TRBV7-2 combines with J gene TRBJ1-5; no clear D. The germline V gene encodes CDR1 SGHTA and CDR2 FQGNSA. Deletions cut 0 bases from V and 3 bases from J, with 9 bases between. This CDR3 comprises 15 residues. The CDR3 DNA reads TGTGCCAGCAGCTTAGCAGCGGGGAACAATCAGCCCCAGCATTTT. As protein: CASSLAAGNNQPQHF.

The table lists this clone with a few counts. CDR3 loop: CASKMGETQYF. Written as DNA, the CDR3 is TGTGCCAGCAAAATGGGAGAGACCCAGTACTTC. The chain carries TRBV2 and TRBJ2-5; D unclear. The germline V and J ends were trimmed by 7 bases and 4 bases, with 7 bases remaining between them. Per the germline V gene, CDR1 is SNHLY and CDR2 is FYNNEI. This CDR3 has 11 amino acids.

This sequence joins TRBV30 and TRBJ2-5; 12 positions match TRBD2. Germline CDR1 GTSNPN, CDR2 SVGIG (reference sequence). CDR3 length: 16 amino acids. Trimming took 1 base from V and 5 from J; bases not matched to a gene: 8. The CDR3 reads CAWSDDGLAGLETQYF. Written as DNA, the CDR3 is TGTGCCTGGAGTGACGACGGACTAGCGGGACTGGAGACCCAGTACTTC.

V usage is TRBV29-1 and J usage is TRBJ2-2; D uncertain. The CDR3 covers 12 residues. The V gene's germline CDR1 is SQVTM and CDR2 ANQGSEA. V lost 2 bases to trimming and J lost 4 bases, with 5 bases between them. CDR3 nucleotides: TGCAGCGTTGAACAGGCCACCGGGGAGCTGTTTTTT. Its protein product is CSVEQATGELFF.

The V call is TRBV5-5, the J call TRBJ2-7; D might be TRBD1 (6 bases). The CDR3 sequence is 13 residues long. Germline lookup yields CDR1 SGHKS and CDR2 YYEKEE (reference sequence). V lost 2 bases and J lost 6, with 12 bases in between. This CDR3 is CASSLGGLGEQYF. The CDR3, as DNA: TGTGCCAGCAGCTTAGGGGGTCTCGGCGAGCAGTACTTC.

The table lists this clone with a few counts. The chain combines TRBV5-1 with TRBJ2-7; 8 positions match TRBD1. CDR3 length: 14 amino acids. V shed 2 bases and J 2 bases; nucleotides not matched to a gene: 3. CDR1 SGHRS and CDR2 YFSETQ come from the germline V gene. Here the CDR3 reads CASSFGQGTYEQYF. The CDR3, as DNA: TGCGCCAGCAGCTTCGGACAGGGAACCTACGAGCAGTACTTC. Looking up the rest from reference TRBV5-1 and TRBJ2-7 gives the full variable domain: KAGVTQTPRYLIKTRGQQVTLSCSPISGHRSVSWYQQTPGQGLQFLFEYFSETQRNKGNFPGRFSGRQFSNSRSEMNVSTLELGDSALYLCASSFGQGTYEQYFGPGTRLTVT.

The gene calls are TRBV28 and TRBJ1-5; D remains ambiguous. The germline CDR1 and CDR2 sequences are MDHEN and SYDVKM. Trimming cost V 3 bases and J 3 bases, with 15 bases left between them. This CDR3 comprises 16 residues. The CDR3 nucleotides are TGTGCCAGCAGTTTCGGCCGTGGGTATCTCAATCAGCCCCAGCATTTT. This translates into CASSFGRGYLNQPQHF.

The chain recombines TRBV5-6 with TRBJ2-5, with 10 nucleotides matching TRBD1. The CDR3 runs to 14 residues. Unmatched junction bases numbered 3, after V lost 3 bases and J lost 4 bases. Germline assignment: CDR1 SGHDT and CDR2 YYEEEE. This CDR3 reads CASSSDRGGETQYF. In DNA form, the CDR3 reads TGTGCCAGCAGCTCGGACAGGGGGGGAGAGACCCAGTACTTC.

CDR3 in DNA: TGCGCCAGCAGCTCGCAGATGAACACTGAAGCTTTCTTT. Protein: CASSSQMNTEAFF. V gene TRBV5-1 combines with J gene TRBJ1-1; D not resolved. V lost 3 bases, J lost 0 bases, and 6 bases lay in between. Looked up from germline, CDR1 is SGHRS and CDR2 is YFSETQ. This CDR3 is built from 13 residues.

Of note for this clone: One end of the junction fails to match germline, which may point to a read error. J is TRBJ2-7 and V is TRBV7-9; 7 bases line up with TRBD2. This CDR3 has 13 residues. Germline V lookup: CDR1 SEHNR, CDR2 FQNEAQ (reference sequence). The CDR3 sequence: CASSLGLAVEEYF. The CDR3 coding sequence is TGTGCCAGCAGCTTAGGGCTAGCGGTCGAGGAGTACTTC.

This clone was detected once. The chain employs TRBV6-6 and TRBJ1-1, with no clear D. The CDR3 has 14 amino acids. Germline CDR1 and CDR2: MNHNY and SVGAGI (reference sequence). Trimming left V 7 bases short and J 1 base short, with 13 bases between. CDR3 sequence reads: CASKPSVANTEAFF. Written as DNA, the CDR3 is TGTGCCAGCAAGCCAAGCGTGGCGAACACTGAAGCTTTCTTT.

The CDR3 sequence is CASSLDGRYEQYF. CDR3 DNA sequence: TGTGCCAGCAGTTTAGACGGGAGGTACGAGCAGTACTTC. J is TRBJ2-7 and V is TRBV27; 7 nucleotides match TRBD2. CDR1 and CDR2 (germline): MNHEY, SMNVEV (reference sequence). Trimming cost V 2 bases and J 4 bases; bases outside gene matches: 2. CDR3 length: 13 residues.

The V gene is TRBV5-5, the J gene TRBJ1-2; TRBD1 might be the D (5 bases). CDR1 is SGHKS and CDR2 is YYEKEE in the germline V gene (reference sequence). This CDR3 region has 14 residues. Trimming shortened V by 3 bases and J by 3 bases, and 12 bases separated the two germline ends. Written as DNA, the CDR3 is TGTGCCAGCAGCTCCGCGCAGGGTTACTATGGCTACACCTTC. Encoded protein: CASSSAQGYYGYTF.

The chain recombines TRBV25-1 with TRBJ1-2; D uncertain. CDR3 length equals 14 residues. V was shortened by 7 bases and J by 9 bases, with 21 bases between the two germline ends. CDR1 is MGHDK, CDR2 SYGVNS, per germline. Written as DNA, the CDR3 is TGTGCCAGCATAGGAGCGACCCACCGCGAGAGCTACACCTTC. This gives the protein CASIGATHRESYTF.

The chain employs TRBV6-6 and TRBJ1-4; 7 nucleotides match TRBD1. The V and J ends lost 5 bases and 8 bases, in that order; junction bases with no gene match: 8. The CDR3 consists of 14 residues. In germline, CDR1 is MNHNY, CDR2 SVGAGI (reference sequence). CDR3 loop: CASSTDRAREKLFF. The CDR3 DNA follows: TGTGCCAGCAGTACTGACAGGGCTCGAGAAAAACTGTTTTTT.

This chain joins TRBV7-9 and TRBJ2-1; unclear D gene. CDR3 size: 16 residues. CDR1 is SEHNR, CDR2 FQNEAQ, per germline (reference sequence). V was pared by 0 bases and J by 6 bases, with 15 bases between. The CDR3, as DNA: TGTGCCAGCAGCTTAGCGGTTCAGGCCTTGGGCAATGAGCAGTTCTTC. It encodes CASSLAVQALGNEQFF.